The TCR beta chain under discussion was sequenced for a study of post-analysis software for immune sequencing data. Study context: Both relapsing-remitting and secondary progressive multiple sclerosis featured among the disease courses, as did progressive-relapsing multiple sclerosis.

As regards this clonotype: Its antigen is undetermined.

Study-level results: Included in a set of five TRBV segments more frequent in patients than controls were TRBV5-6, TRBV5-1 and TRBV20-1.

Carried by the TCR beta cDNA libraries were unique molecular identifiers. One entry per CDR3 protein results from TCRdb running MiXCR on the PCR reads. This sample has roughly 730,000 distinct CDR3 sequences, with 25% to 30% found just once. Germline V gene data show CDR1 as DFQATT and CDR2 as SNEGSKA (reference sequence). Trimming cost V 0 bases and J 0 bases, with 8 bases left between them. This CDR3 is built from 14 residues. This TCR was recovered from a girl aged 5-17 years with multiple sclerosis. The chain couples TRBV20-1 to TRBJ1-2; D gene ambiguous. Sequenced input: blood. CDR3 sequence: CSARDRSANYGYTF. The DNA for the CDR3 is TGCAGTGCTAGAGATCGGAGTGCTAACTATGGCTACACCTTC.